The clone carrying this TCR beta chain was counted ten times or more. Its antigen remains unknown. cDNA synthesis used the whole RNA isolate, giving expressed TCRB sequences. Sequenced by immunoSEQ multiplex PCR; TCRdb stores in-frame clones only, minus some. The repertoire holds about 130,000 clones, about 10% seen once, with 0.75% in the top ten. This CDR3 region has 14 residues. From germline, CDR1 is SNHLY and CDR2 FYNNEI. Trimming removed 5 bases from V and 4 bases from J, with 11 bases in between. These data come from a study of beta chain features in type 1 diabetes. Study results and limitations: Researchers caution that PCR might favor shorter templates, equally among patients and controls. In every one of the four CD4+ subsets, TCRB CDR3s were moderately but significantly shorter in Type 1 diabetes patients.

V is TRBV2 and J is TRBJ2-2; D call uncertain. This clonotype was sampled from a man aged 25-40 years with type 1 diabetes. The material sequenced was central memory CD4+ T cells from blood. The CDR3 DNA is TGTGCCAGCAGTACGAGGTTTGGCACCGGGGAGCTGTTTTTT. Residues: CASSTRFGTGELFF.